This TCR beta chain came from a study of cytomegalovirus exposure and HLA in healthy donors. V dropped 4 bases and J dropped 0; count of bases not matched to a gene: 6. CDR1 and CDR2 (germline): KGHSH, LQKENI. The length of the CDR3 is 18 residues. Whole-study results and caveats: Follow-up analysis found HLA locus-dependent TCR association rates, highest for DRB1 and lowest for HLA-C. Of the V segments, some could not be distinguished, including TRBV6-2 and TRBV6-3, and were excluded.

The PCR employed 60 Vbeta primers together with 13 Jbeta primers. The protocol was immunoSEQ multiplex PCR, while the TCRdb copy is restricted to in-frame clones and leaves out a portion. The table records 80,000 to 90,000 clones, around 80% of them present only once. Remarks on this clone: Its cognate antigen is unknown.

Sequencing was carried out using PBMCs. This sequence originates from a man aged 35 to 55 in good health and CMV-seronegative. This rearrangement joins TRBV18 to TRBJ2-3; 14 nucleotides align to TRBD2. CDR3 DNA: TGTGCCAGCTCACGAGTGACTAGCGGGGGGGCAAGCACAGATACGCAGTATTTT. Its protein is CASSRVTSGGASTDTQYF.